The 20 T cell receptor beta chains below all came from one sample that was sequenced in a study of T-cell reconstitution after alpha-beta-depleted transplantation in children. Construction of the TCRbeta library involved unique molecular identifiers. Using its own MiXCR run on the PCR reads, TCRdb lists one record per CDR3 protein. The sample has fewer than 550,000 distinct CDR3 sequences, about 10% seen once. This sample comprised PBMCs, mostly from graft donor cells, obtained 180 days after TCRalphabeta/CD19-depleted stem cell transplant. The receptors here all came from a female patient between 2 and 10 years old who had a stem cell transplant for aplastic anemia, so the T cells may come from the graft donor.

Of note for this clonotype: One end of the junction fails to match germline, which may point to a read error. The V call is TRBV18, the J call TRBJ1-5, with D uncertain. Germline CDR1 reads KGHSH; CDR2 reads LQKENI. There are 13 residues in the CDR3. Here the CDR3 DNA reads TGTGCCAGCTCACCCGGAGGCAAGCAGCCCCAGCATTTT. It yields the protein CASSPGGKQPQHF.

The V gene is TRBV7-8, the J gene TRBJ2-3, with D unresolved. From germline, CDR1 is SGHVS and CDR2 FQNEAQ. This CDR3 contains 13 residues. Trimming stripped 5 bases from V and 7 bases from J, with 13 bases between. DNA of the CDR3: TGTGCCAGCAGCGCCGGTGGCACTTATACGCAGTATTTT. Its translation is CASSAGGTYTQYF.

The V and J genes are TRBV5-5 and TRBJ1-1, with D possibly TRBD1 on 6 matching bases. Trimming took 7 bases from V and 6 from J, leaving 10 bases between them. The CDR3 is 11 residues long. The germline gives CDR1 SGHKS, CDR2 YYEKEE (reference sequence). This chain's CDR3 is CASYGTSEAFF. DNA for the CDR3: TGTGCCAGCTACGGGACATCTGAAGCTTTCTTT.

The chain carries TRBV7-9 and TRBJ1-2, with D possibly being TRBD1 (6 bases). Germline CDR1 is SEHNR and CDR2 is FQNEAQ (reference sequence). Trimming removed 5 bases at V and 3 bases at J, with 13 bases between. This CDR3 region has 14 residues. The CDR3 loop is CASSRQGTDYGYTF. The CDR3 DNA reads TGTGCCAGCAGCCGTCAGGGGACTGACTATGGCTACACCTTC.

Turning to this clonotype: One junction end disagrees with the germline gene, perhaps due to a read error. The chain has TRBV20-1 and TRBJ1-5; D remains ambiguous. The CDR3 totals 15 residues. Per the germline V gene, CDR1 is DFQATT and CDR2 is SNEGSKA (reference sequence). The CDR3 protein is CSARVTVTSNRPQHF. In DNA form, the CDR3 reads TGCAGTGCTAGAGTAACAGTAACTAGCAATCGGCCCCAGCATTTT.

The sample holds a few counts of this clonotype. This sequence joins TRBV20-1 and TRBJ2-1, with 9 bases matching TRBD2. Germline trimming cut 5 bases from V and 4 bases from J; bases unmatched to any gene: 15. There are 17 residues in the CDR3. Germline assignment: CDR1 DFQATT and CDR2 SNEGSKA (reference sequence). The CDR3 here is CSAEGSGSGYGYNEQFF. For the CDR3, the DNA is TGCAGTGCTGAGGGTAGCGGGAGTGGATACGGGTACAATGAGCAGTTCTTC.

This clonotype was seen a few times. In nucleotides, the CDR3 is TGTGCCAGCAGCCCCTCGGTCGGAAGGGGGGCCTACGAGCAGTACTTC. It is translated as CASSPSVGRGAYEQYF. The chain combines TRBV7-6 with TRBJ2-7; D assignment may be TRBD1 or TRBD2 (6 bases each). The V gene's germline CDR1 is SGHVS and CDR2 FNYEAQ. The CDR3 runs 16 residues. Trimming took 5 bases from V and 2 from J, leaving 19 bases between them.

This clonotype occurred a few times. This chain uses TRBV29-1 with TRBJ1-1; D is undetermined. The CDR3 consists of 12 residues. V lost 4 bases, J lost 3 bases, and 9 bases lay in between. Germline V gene sequence: CDR1 SQVTM, CDR2 ANQGSEA. This CDR3 is CSVGSGYTEAFF. The CDR3 DNA is TGCAGCGTTGGATCAGGATACACTGAAGCTTTCTTT.

This clonotype showed up many times. The rearrangement joins TRBV7-8 to TRBJ1-2; D call uncertain. Trimming stripped 5 bases from V and 2 bases from J, with 15 bases between. The CDR3 contains 15 residues. CDR1 is SGHVS and CDR2 is FQNEAQ in the germline V gene. DNA of the CDR3: TGTGCCAGCAGCCCGGGCCACGTACCGAACTATGGCTACACCTTC. Protein: CASSPGHVPNYGYTF. Variable domain in full (rest from reference TRBV7-8 and TRBJ1-2): GAGVSQSPRYKVAKRGQDVALRCDPISGHVSLFWYQQALGQGPEFLTYFQNEAQLDKSGLPSDRFFAERPEGSVSTLKIQRTQQEDSAVYLCASSPGHVPNYGYTFGSGTRLTVV.

This clonotype was seen a few times. V gene TRBV18 combines with J gene TRBJ2-5; D is uncertain. Between the trimmed V and J ends, which lost 1 base and 3 bases, there was a span of 9 bases. CDR1 and CDR2 from the germline V gene are KGHSH and LQKENI. CDR3 length equals 14 residues. The chain's CDR3 is CASSPRGPKETQYF. The CDR3 DNA sequence: TGTGCCAGCTCACCACGCGGTCCGAAAGAGACCCAGTACTTC. Supplemented by reference TRBV18 and TRBJ2-5, the full variable domain reads NAGVMQNPRHLVRRRGQEARLRCSPMKGHSHVYWYRQLPEEGLKFMVYLQKENIIDESGMPKERFSAEFPKEGPSILRIQQVVRGDSAAYFCASSPRGPKETQYFGPGTRLLVL.

This clonotype was seen a handful of times. The rearrangement uses TRBV28 and TRBJ2-7; no clear D gene. Germline CDR1 reads MDHEN; CDR2 reads SYDVKM. The CDR3 totals 13 residues. Trimming pared 4 bases from V and 6 bases from J, leaving 13 bases between. In DNA, the CDR3 is TGTGCCAGCAGTTCCCAAGGGCCTTCCGAGCAGTACTTC. The encoded protein is CASSSQGPSEQYF.

This clonotype has just a few counts. CDR3 loop: CASSSTGESMNTEAFF. CDR3 in DNA: TGCGCCAGCAGCTCGACAGGGGAAAGCATGAACACTGAAGCTTTCTTT. The chain recombines TRBV5-1 with TRBJ1-1; 8 nucleotides agree with TRBD1. The length of the CDR3 is 16 residues. V dropped 3 bases and J dropped 0; count of bases not matched to a gene: 7. Germline V CDR1 and CDR2: SGHRS, YFSETQ.

This clonotype showed up many times. This chain connects TRBV13 to TRBJ1-1; the match to TRBD1 covers 7 bases. This CDR3 spans 12 amino acids. Germline values: CDR1 PRHDT, CDR2 FYEKMQ (reference sequence). V gave up 5 bases and J gave up 7 bases; unmatched junction bases: 4. The CDR3 nucleotides read TGTGCCAGCAGCCCAGGGACAGATGAAGCTTTCTTT. Translating gives CASSPGTDEAFF.

V and J are TRBV7-3 and TRBJ2-2; TRBD2 might be the D (6 bases). The CDR3 is made up of 15 amino acids. V lost 5 bases to trimming and J lost 2 bases, with 12 bases between them. Germline V gene lookup returns CDR1 SGHTA and CDR2 FQGTGA. The CDR3 loop is CASSPGTYNTGELFF. The CDR3 region has the DNA TGTGCCAGCAGCCCCGGGACTTATAACACCGGGGAGCTGTTTTTT.

This clonotype is a singleton in its sample. This sequence joins TRBV4-2 and TRBJ2-7; the D is unclear. CDR3 length: 12 residues. With 0 bases removed from V and 7 bases from J, the gap between germline ends came to 7 bases. The germline CDR1 and CDR2 sequences are LGHNA and YNFKEQ. Here the CDR3 DNA reads TGTGCCAGCAGCCAAGATTCGCGTGAGCAGTACTTC. Protein sequence: CASSQDSREQYF.

The genes are TRBV4-3 and TRBJ2-2, with D uncertain. CDR1 and CDR2 (germline): LGHNA, YSLEER. This CDR3 contains 15 residues. V was pared by 1 base and J by 8 bases, with 14 bases between. The CDR3 region has the DNA TGCGCCAGCAGCCAAGCCCTTTCCCCCCGAGGGGAGCTGTTTTTT. Translation: CASSQALSPRGELFF.

This clonotype was observed many times. The rearrangement links TRBV7-2 to TRBJ1-1, with D possibly matching TRBD1 (6 bases). This CDR3 spans 15 amino acids. The V end lost 5 bases, the J end lost 2 bases, and 15 bases lay between the germline ends. Germline V gene data show CDR1 as SGHTA and CDR2 as FQGNSA. DNA of the CDR3: TGTGCCAGCAGCCCCAGGACAGCGAGAAACACTGAAGCTTTCTTT. Its protein product is CASSPRTARNTEAFF.

This chain joins TRBV9 and TRBJ2-1; 9 nucleotides agree with TRBD2. The V segment lost 0 bases and the J segment 5 bases; nucleotides outside the gene matches: 9. The length of the CDR3 is 17 residues. From germline, CDR1 is SGDLS and CDR2 YYNGEE. This chain's CDR3 is CASSVGTGTSRNNEQFF. CDR3 nucleotides: TGTGCCAGCAGCGTAGGCACCGGGACTAGCAGAAACAATGAGCAGTTCTTC.

A few counts support this clonotype. J is TRBJ2-1 and V is TRBV11-3; TRBD1 agrees at 10 bases. CDR1 SGHNT and CDR2 YENEEA come from the germline V gene. J lost 6 bases, V lost 1 base, and 9 bases had no gene match. There are 17 residues in the CDR3. CDR3 protein: CASSLGGTGAMVNEQFF. CDR3 DNA: TGTGCCAGCAGCTTAGGTGGGACAGGGGCGATGGTCAATGAGCAGTTCTTC.

Ten or more counts support this clonotype. The rearrangement uses TRBV18 and TRBJ2-2, with D unresolved. The CDR3 spans 12 residues. Germline loops: CDR1 KGHSH, CDR2 LQKENI. V lost 5 bases and J lost 1, with 2 bases in between. This chain's CDR3 is CASSENTGELFF. The CDR3, as DNA: TGTGCCAGCTCAGAGAACACCGGGGAGCTGTTTTTT.